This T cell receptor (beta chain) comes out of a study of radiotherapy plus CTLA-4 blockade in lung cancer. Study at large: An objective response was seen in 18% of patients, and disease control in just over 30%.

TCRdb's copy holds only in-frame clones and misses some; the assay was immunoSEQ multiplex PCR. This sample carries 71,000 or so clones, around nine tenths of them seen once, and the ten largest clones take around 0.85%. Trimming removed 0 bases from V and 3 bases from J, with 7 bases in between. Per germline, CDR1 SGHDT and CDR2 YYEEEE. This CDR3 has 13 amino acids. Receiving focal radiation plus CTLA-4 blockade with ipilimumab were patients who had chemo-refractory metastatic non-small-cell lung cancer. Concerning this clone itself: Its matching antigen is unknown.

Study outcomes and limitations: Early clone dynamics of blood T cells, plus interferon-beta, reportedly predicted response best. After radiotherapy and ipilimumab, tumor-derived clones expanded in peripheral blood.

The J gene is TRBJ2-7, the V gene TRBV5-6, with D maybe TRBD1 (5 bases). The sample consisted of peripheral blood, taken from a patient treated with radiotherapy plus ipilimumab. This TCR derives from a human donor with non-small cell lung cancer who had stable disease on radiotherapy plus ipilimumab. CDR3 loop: CASSLGQNYEQYF. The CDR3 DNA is TGTGCCAGCAGCTTGGGACAGAACTACGAGCAGTACTTC.